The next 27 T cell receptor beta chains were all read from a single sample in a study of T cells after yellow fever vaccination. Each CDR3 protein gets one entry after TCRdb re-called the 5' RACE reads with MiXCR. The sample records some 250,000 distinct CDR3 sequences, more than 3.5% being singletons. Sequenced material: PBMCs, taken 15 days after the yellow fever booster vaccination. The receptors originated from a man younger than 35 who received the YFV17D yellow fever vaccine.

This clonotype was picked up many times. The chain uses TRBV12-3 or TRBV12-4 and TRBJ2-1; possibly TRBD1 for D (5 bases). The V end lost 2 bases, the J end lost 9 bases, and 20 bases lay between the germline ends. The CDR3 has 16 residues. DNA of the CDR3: TGTGCCAGCAGTTTATTTTTCTGGGGCAGGGTAGGTGAGCAGTTCTTC. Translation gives CASSLFFWGRVGEQFF.

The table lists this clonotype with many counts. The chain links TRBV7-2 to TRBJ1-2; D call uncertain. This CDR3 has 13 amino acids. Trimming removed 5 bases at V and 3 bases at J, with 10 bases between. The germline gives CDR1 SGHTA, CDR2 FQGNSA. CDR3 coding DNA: TGTGCCAGCAGCCCTGACACTTACTATGGCTACACCTTC. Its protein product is CASSPDTYYGYTF.

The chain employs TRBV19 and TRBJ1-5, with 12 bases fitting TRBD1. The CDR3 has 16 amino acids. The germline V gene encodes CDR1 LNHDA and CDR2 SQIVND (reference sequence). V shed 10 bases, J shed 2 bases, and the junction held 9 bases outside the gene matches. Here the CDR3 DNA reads TGTGCCATTAGCCGGGACAGGGGGCGAGGCAATCAGCCCCAGCATTTT. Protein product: CAISRDRGRGNQPQHF.

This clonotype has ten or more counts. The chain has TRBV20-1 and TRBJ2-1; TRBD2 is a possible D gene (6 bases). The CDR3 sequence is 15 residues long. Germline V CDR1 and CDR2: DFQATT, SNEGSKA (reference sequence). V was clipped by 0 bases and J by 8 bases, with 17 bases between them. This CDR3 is CSARDVTRGFHEQFF. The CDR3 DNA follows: TGCAGTGCTAGAGATGTGACTAGAGGGTTCCATGAGCAGTTCTTC.

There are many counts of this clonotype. The chain's CDR3 is CASSLVGLNTGELFF. CDR3 sequence (DNA): TGTGCCAGCAGCTTGGTGGGGCTGAACACCGGGGAGCTGTTTTTT. The chain links TRBV5-5 to TRBJ2-2; tentative D call: TRBD1 (5 bases). V was pared by 0 bases and J by 1 base, with 7 bases between. Germline V gene data show CDR1 as SGHKS and CDR2 as YYEKEE (reference sequence). CDR3 length equals 15 residues.

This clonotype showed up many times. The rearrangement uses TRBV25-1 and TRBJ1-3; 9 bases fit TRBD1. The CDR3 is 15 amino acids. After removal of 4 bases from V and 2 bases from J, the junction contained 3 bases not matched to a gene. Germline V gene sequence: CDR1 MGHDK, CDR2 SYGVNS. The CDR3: CASSGRDRAGNTIYF. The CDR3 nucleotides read TGTGCCAGCAGTGGCCGGGACAGGGCTGGAAACACCATATATTTT.

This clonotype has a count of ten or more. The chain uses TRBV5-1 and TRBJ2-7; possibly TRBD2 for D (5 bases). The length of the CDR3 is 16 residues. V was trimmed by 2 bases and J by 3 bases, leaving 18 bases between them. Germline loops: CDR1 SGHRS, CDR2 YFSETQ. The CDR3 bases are TGCGCCAGCAGCTTATCAACCGGACGGGGTTACTACGAGCAGTACTTC. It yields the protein CASSLSTGRGYYEQYF.

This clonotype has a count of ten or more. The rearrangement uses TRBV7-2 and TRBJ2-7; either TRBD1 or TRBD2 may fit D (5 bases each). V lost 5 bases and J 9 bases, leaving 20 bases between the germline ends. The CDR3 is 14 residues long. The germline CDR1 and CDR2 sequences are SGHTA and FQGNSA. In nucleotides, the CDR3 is TGTGCCAGCAGCCGAAGCCCGGGGACCCAGGGGCAGTACTTC. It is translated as CASSRSPGTQGQYF.

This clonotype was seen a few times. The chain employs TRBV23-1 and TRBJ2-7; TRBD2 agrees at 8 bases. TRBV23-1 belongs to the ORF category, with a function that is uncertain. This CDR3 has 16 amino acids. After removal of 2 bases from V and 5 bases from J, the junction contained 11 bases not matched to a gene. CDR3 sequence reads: CASSQPPGGGHHEQYV. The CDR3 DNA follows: TGCGCCAGCAGTCAACCACCCGGGGGGGGGCACCACGAGCAGTACGTC.

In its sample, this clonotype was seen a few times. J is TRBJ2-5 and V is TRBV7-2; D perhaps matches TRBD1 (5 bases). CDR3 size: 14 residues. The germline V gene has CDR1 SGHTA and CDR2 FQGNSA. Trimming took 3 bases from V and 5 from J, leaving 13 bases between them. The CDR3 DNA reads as TGTGCCAGCAGCTTGGGCAGGGTGATGGAGACCCAGTACTTC. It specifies CASSLGRVMETQYF.

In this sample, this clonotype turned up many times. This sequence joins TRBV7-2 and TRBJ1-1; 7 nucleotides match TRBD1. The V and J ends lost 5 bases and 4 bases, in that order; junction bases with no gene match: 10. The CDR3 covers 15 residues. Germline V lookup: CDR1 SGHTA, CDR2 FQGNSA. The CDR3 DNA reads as TGTGCCAGCAGCATGACCGGGACAGTGGGCACTGAAGCTTTCTTT. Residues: CASSMTGTVGTEAFF.

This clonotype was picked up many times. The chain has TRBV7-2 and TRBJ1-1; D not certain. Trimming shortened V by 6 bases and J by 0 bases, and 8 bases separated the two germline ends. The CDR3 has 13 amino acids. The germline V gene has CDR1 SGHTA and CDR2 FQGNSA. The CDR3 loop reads CASRLSMNTEAFF. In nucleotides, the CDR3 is TGTGCCAGCAGATTAAGTATGAACACTGAAGCTTTCTTT.

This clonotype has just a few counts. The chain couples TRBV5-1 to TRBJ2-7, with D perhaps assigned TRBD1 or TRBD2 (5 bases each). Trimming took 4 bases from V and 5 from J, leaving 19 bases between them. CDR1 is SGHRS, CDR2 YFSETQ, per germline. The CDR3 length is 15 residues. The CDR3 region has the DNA TGCGCCAGCAGCCGGGGACCTGCCCTGAGGAACGAGCAGTACTTC. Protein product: CASSRGPALRNEQYF.

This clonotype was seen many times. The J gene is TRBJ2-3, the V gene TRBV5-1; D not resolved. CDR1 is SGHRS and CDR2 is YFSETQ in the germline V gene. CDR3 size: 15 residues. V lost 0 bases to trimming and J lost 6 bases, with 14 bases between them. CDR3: CASSLEPAPHDTQYF. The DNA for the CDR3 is TGCGCCAGCAGCTTGGAACCAGCGCCCCACGATACGCAGTATTTT.

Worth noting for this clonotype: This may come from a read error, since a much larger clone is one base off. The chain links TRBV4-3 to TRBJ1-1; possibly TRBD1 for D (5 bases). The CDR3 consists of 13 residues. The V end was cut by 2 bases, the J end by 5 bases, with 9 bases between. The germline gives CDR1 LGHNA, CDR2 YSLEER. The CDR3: CASSQRGCTEAFF. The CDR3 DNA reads TGCGCCAGCAGCCAAAGGGGTTGTACTGAAGCTTTCTTT.

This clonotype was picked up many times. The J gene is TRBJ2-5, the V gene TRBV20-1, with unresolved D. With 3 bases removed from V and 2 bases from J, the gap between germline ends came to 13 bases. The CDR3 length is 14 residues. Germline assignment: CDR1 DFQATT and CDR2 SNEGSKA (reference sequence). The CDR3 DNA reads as TGCAGTGCTAGGGTCCCAGAAGGACAAGAGACCCAGTACTTC. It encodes CSARVPEGQETQYF.

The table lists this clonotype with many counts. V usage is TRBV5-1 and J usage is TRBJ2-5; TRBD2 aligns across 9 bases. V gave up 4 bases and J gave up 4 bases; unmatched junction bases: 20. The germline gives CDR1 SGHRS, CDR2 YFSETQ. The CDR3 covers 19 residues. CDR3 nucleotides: TGCGCCAGCAGCCGGGGCCTGGCGGGGGGGCCACTATCTCCAGAGACCCAGTACTTC. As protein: CASSRGLAGGPLSPETQYF. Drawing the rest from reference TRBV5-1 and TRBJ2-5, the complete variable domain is KAGVTQTPRYLIKTRGQQVTLSCSPISGHRSVSWYQQTPGQGLQFLFEYFSETQRNKGNFPGRFSGRQFSNSRSEMNVSTLELGDSALYLCASSRGLAGGPLSPETQYFGPGTRLLVL.

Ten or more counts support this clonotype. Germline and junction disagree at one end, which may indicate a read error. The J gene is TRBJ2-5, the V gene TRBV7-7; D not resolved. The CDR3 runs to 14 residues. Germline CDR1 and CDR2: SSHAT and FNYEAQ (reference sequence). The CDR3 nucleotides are TGTGCTAGCAGCTTAGGCCCGGTAGGCGAGACCCAGTACTTC. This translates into CASSLGPVGETQYF.

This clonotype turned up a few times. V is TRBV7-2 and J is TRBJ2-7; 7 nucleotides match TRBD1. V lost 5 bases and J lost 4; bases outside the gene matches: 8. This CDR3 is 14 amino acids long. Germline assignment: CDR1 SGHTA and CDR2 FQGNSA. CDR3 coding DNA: TGTGCCAGCAGCCCTATACAGGGGTGGTACGAGCAGTACTTC. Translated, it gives CASSPIQGWYEQYF.

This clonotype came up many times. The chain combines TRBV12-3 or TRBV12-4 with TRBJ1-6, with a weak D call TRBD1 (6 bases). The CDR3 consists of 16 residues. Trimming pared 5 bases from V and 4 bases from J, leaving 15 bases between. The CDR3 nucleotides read TGTGCCAGCAGTCCCGGGGGCCATTCATATAATTCACCCCTCCACTTT. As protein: CASSPGGHSYNSPLHF.

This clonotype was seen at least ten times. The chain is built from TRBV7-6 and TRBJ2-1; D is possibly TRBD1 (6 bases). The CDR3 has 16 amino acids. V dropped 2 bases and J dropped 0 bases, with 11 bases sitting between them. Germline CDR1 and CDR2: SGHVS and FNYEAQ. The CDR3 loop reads CASSLFAGASYNEQFF. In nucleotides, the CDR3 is TGTGCCAGCAGCTTATTTGCAGGGGCCTCCTACAATGAGCAGTTCTTC.

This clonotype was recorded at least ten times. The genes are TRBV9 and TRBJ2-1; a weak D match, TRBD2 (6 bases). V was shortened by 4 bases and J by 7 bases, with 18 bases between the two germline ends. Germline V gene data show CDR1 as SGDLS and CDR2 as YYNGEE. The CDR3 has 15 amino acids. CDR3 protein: CASSPGDSLGNEQFF. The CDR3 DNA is TGTGCCAGCAGCCCCGGGGACTCCTTGGGAAATGAGCAGTTCTTC.

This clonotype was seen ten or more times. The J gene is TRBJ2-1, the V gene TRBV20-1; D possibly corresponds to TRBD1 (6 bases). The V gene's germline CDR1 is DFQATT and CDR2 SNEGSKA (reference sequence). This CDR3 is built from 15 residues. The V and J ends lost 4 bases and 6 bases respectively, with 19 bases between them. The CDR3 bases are TGCAGTGCTACCAGCTTGGGGGCCACCCGCAATGAGCAGTTCTTC. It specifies CSATSLGATRNEQFF.

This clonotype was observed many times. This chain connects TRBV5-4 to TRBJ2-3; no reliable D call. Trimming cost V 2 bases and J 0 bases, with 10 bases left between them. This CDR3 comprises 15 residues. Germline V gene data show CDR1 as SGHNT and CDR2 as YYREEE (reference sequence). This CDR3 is CASSLEEISTDTQYF. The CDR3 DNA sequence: TGTGCCAGCAGCTTAGAAGAGATTAGCACAGATACGCAGTATTTT. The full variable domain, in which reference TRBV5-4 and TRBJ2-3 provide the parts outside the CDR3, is ETGVTQSPTHLIKTRGQQVTLRCSSQSGHNTVSWYQQALGQGPQFIFQYYREEENGRGNFPPRFSGLQFPNYSSELNVNALELDDSALYLCASSLEEISTDTQYFGPGTRLTVL.

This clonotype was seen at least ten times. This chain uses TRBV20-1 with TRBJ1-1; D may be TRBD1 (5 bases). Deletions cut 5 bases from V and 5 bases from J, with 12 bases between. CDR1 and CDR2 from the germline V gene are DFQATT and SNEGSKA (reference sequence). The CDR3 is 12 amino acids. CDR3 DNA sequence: TGCAGTGCTCAAGCGGGGGGGACTGAAGCTTTCTTT. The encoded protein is CSAQAGGTEAFF.

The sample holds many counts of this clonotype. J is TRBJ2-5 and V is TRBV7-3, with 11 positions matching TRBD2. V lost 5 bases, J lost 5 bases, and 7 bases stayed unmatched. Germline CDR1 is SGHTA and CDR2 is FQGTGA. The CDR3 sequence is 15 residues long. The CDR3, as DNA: TGTGCCAGCAGCCCTAGCGGGGGGCTAAGGGAGACCCAGTACTTC. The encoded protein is CASSPSGGLRETQYF. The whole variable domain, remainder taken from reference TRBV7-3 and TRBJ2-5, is GAGVSQTPSNKVTEKGKYVELRCDPISGHTALYWYRQSLGQGPEFLIYFQGTGAADDSGLPNDRFFAVRPEGSVSTLKIQRTERGDSAVYLCASSPSGGLRETQYFGPGTRLLVL.

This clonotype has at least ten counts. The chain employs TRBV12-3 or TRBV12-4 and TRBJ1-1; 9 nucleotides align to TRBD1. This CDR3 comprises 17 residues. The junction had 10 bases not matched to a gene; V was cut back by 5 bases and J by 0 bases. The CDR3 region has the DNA TGTGCCAGCAGTCCTCGGGACAGGGTTTCTATGAACACTGAAGCTTTCTTT. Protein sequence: CASSPRDRVSMNTEAFF.